This T cell receptor beta chain was retrieved from a study of regulatory dendritic cells for organ transplantation. Notes on the study in general: Considerable individual heterogeneity was seen in alloreactive memory CD8+ T cells. Memory T cells were less diverse than naive, with memory CD8+ most oligoclonal.

Germline lookup yields CDR1 SGDLS and CDR2 YYNGEE. The CDR3 runs to 8 residues. Trimming pared 5 bases from V and 10 bases from J, leaving 1 base between. CD4+ or CD8+ T cells were sorted as naive CD45RA+ or memory CD45RO+. The table came from immunoSEQ multiplex PCR; TCRdb's copy has only in-frame clones and leaves some out. The table includes some 29,000 clones, almost 80% detected once. On this clone: Its antigen remains unknown.

This rearrangement joins TRBV9 to TRBJ2-1; D call uncertain. Material: memory CD4+ T cells from blood. Subset defined: CD45RO+ memory T cells. The clonotype was recovered from a human donor in good health. The DNA for the CDR3 is TGTGCCAGCAGAGAGCAGTTCTTC. Translation gives CASREQFF.